This T cell receptor (beta chain) was identified in a study of technical replicates of blood from a handful of donors. Measured with immunoSEQ multiplex PCR; TCRdb has only the in-frame clones, and not every one. The repertoire holds around 70,000 clones, roughly 94% seen once, with roughly 0.37% in the top ten. The CDR3 runs to 14 residues. Trimming removed 2 bases at V and 5 bases at J, with 10 bases between. Germline V gives CDR1 LNHDA, CDR2 SQIVND (reference sequence). The receptor's source is a human donor in good health. The genes are TRBV19 and TRBJ1-5, with D uncertain. Sequencing used T cells isolated from PBMCs. CDR3 in amino acids: CASSIKEEHQPQHF. The CDR3 DNA sequence: TGTGCCAGTAGTATAAAAGAGGAGCATCAGCCCCAGCATTTT. Filled out from reference TRBV19 and TRBJ1-5, the complete variable domain reads DGGITQSPKYLFRKEGQNVTLSCEQNLNHDAMYWYRQDPGQGLRLIYYSQIVNDFQKGDIAEGYSVSREKKESFPLTVTSAQKNPTAFYLCASSIKEEHQPQHFGDGTRLSIL.